The clone carrying this T cell receptor (beta chain) was counted only a few times. The antigen remains unidentified. Diagnostic decisions used clinical symptoms, serum thyroxine and TRAb, thyroid ultrasound and orbital computed tomography. Researchers amplified the TCR beta CDR3 regions from RNA transcripts. Carried out on the TCR CDR3, a first-round RT-PCR used the HTBI primer set. TCRdb reprocessed the multiplex PCR reads via MiXCR and lists one record per CDR3 protein. The table lists 550,000 to 600,000 distinct CDR3 sequences, approximately 15% of them singletons. This sample was included in a study of T cells in Graves' hyperthyroidism and ophthalmopathy. Study conclusions and caveats: By a 13 V-J model, ophthalmopathy was set apart from stable hyperthyroidism.

This CDR3 comprises 14 residues. With 2 bases removed from V and 1 base from J, the gap between germline ends came to 8 bases. Germline lookup yields CDR1 PRHDT and CDR2 FYEKMQ (reference sequence). The specimen was blood. The chain uses TRBV13 and TRBJ2-5, with D unclear. The receptor's source is a woman younger than 30 with Graves' hyperthyroidism. DNA for the CDR3: TGTGCCAGCAGCTTAACTCAACCCCAAGAGACCCAGTACTTC. Amino acids: CASSLTQPQETQYF.